This T cell receptor (beta chain) was recovered during a study of CD8+ T cells in alopecia areata. Study details: Oral tofacitinib (5 to 10 mg twice daily) was administered to treated patients.

Study-level findings and limits: Patients showed less clear TCR sequence sharing than mice, possibly partly because of HLA diversity.

Note on this clone: Antigen: not known. One junction end does not reproduce the germline sequence, and a read error may be involved.

Sampling of alopecia areata patients yielded lesional scalp punch biopsies as well as peripheral blood. Sorted populations comprised CD4+ and CD8+ T cells obtained from PBMCs. cDNA reverse transcribed from extracted RNA served as the sequencing template. Produced via immunoSEQ multiplex PCR; TCRdb's table is partial and in-frame only. The repertoire includes approximately 150,000 clones, around 64% of them detected once, and approximately 10% sits in the top ten. The CDR3 is 18 residues long. The germline gives CDR1 SSHAT, CDR2 FNYEAQ (reference sequence). Here the sequenced sample was CD8+ T cells sorted from blood, taken at week 0. The chain couples TRBV7-7 to TRBJ1-5, with 9 bases identical to TRBD1. The receptor's source is a human donor with alopecia areata. The CDR3 spells CASSFFKFQGQGHQPQHF. CDR3 bases: TGTGCTAGCAGCTTCTTCAAATTCCAAGGACAGGGGCATCAGCCCCAGCATTTT.